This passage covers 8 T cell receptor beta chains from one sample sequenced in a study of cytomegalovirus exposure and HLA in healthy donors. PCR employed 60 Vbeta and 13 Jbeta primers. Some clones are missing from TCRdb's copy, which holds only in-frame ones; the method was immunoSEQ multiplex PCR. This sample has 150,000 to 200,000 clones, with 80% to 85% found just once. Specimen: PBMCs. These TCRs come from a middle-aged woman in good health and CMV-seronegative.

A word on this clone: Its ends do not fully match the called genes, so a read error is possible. CDR3 residues: CSSSPGVGGTNYGYTF. In DNA, the CDR3 is TGTTCCAGCAGCCCAGGGGTTGGGGGTACCAACTATGGCTACACCTTC. The J gene is TRBJ1-2, the V gene TRBV7-9; TRBD1 might be the D (6 bases). Germline V gene lookup returns CDR1 SEHNR and CDR2 FQNEAQ (reference sequence). This CDR3 comprises 16 residues.

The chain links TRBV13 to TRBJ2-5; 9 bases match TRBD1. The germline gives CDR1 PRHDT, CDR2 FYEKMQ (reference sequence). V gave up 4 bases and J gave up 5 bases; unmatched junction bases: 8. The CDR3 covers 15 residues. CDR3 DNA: TGTGCCAGCAGCTACAGCGGGACAGGGACCGAGACCCAGTACTTC. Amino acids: CASSYSGTGTETQYF. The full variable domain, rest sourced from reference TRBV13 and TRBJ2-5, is AAGVIQSPRHLIKEKRETATLKCYPIPRHDTVYWYQQGPGQDPQFLISFYEKMQSDKGSIPDRFSAQQFSDYHSELNMSSLELGDSALYFCASSYSGTGTETQYFGPGTRLLVL.

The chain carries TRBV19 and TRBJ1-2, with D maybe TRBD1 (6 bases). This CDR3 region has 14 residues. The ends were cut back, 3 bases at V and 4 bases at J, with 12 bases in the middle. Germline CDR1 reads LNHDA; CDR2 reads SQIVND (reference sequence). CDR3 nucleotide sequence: TGTGCCAGTAGTATGGCAGGGGTCACCTATGGCTACACCTTC. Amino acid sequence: CASSMAGVTYGYTF.

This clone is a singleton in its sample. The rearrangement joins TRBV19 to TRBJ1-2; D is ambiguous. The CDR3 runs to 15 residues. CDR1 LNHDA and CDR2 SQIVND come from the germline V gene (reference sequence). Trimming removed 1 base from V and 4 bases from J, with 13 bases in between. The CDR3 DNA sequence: TGTGCCAGTAGTATAGGAGACACCCCTATCTATGGCTACACCTTC. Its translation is CASSIGDTPIYGYTF.

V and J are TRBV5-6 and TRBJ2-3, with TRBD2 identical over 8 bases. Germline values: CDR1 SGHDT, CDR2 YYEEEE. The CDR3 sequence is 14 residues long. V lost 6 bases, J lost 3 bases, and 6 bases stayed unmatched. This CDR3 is CASNGLALTDTQYF. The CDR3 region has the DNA TGTGCCAGCAACGGACTAGCTCTTACAGATACGCAGTATTTT.

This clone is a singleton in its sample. DNA for the CDR3: TGTGCCAGCAGCTCAGGGGTAGCGGGAGCACACTTCTACAATGAGCAGTTCTTC. Its translation is CASSSGVAGAHFYNEQFF. V is TRBV7-3 and J is TRBJ2-1; 9 positions agree with TRBD2. Germline V lookup: CDR1 SGHTA, CDR2 FQGTGA. The ends lost 4 bases at V and 3 bases at J; junction bases unmatched: 13. This CDR3 is 18 amino acids long.

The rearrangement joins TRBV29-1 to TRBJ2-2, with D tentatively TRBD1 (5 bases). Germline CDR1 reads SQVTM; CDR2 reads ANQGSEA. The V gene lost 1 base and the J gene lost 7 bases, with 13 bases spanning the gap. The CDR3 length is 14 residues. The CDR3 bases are TGCAGCGTTGAAGTTGGCATAGGGGTCGGGGAGCTGTTTTTT. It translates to CSVEVGIGVGELFF.

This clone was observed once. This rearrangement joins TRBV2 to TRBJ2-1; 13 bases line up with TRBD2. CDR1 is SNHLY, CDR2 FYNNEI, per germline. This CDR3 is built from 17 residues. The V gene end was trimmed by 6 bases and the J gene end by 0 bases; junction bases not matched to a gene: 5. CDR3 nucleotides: TGTGCCAGCAGCGAGACTAGCGGGAGGCTCTCCTACAATGAGCAGTTCTTC. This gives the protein CASSETSGRLSYNEQFF.